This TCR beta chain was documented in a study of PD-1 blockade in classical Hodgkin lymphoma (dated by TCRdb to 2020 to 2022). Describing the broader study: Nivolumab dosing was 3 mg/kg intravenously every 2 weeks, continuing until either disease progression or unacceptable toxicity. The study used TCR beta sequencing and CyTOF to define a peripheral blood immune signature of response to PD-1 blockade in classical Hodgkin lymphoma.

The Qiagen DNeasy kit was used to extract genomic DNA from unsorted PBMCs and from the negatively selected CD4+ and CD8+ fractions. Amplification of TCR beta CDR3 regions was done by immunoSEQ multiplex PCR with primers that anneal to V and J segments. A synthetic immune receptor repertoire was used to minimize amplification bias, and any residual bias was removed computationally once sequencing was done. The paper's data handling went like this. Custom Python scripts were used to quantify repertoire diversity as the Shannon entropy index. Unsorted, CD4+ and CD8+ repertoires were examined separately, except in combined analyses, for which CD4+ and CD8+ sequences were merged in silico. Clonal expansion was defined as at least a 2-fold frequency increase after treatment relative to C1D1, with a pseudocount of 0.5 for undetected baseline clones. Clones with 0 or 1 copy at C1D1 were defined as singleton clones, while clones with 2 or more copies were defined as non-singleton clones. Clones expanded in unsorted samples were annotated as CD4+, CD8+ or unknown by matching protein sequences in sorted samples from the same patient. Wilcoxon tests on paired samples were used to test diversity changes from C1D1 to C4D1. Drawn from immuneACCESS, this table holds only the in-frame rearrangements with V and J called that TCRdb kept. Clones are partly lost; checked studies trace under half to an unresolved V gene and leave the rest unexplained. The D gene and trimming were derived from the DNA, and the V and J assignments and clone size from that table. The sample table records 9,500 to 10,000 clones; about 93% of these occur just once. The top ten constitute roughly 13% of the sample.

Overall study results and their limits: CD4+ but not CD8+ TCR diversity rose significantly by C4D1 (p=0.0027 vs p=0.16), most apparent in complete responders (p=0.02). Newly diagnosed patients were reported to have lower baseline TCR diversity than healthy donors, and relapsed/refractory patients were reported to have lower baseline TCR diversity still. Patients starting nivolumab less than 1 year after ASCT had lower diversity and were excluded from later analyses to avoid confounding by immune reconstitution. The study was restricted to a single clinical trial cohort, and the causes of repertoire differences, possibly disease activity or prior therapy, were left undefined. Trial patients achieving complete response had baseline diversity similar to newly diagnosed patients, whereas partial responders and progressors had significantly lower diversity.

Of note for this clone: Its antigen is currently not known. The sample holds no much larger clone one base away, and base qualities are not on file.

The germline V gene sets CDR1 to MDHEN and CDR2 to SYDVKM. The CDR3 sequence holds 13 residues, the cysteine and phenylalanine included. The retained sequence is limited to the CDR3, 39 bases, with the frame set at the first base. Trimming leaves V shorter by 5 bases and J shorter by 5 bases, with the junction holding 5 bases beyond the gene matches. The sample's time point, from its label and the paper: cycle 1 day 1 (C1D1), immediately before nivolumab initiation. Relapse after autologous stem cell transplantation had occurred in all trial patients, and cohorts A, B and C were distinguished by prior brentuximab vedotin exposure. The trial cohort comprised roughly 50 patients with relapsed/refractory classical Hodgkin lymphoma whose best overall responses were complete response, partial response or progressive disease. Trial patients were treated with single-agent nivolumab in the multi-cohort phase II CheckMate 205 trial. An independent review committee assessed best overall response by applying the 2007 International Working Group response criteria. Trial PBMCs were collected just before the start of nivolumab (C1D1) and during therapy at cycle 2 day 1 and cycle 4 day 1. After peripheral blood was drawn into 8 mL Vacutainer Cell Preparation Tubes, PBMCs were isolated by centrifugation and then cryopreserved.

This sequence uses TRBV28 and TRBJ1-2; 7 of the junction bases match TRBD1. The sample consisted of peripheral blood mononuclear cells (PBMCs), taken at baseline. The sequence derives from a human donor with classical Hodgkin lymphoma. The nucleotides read TGTGCCAGCAGTATCAGGGGGGGGTATGGCTACACCTTC. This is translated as CASSIRGGYGYTF.